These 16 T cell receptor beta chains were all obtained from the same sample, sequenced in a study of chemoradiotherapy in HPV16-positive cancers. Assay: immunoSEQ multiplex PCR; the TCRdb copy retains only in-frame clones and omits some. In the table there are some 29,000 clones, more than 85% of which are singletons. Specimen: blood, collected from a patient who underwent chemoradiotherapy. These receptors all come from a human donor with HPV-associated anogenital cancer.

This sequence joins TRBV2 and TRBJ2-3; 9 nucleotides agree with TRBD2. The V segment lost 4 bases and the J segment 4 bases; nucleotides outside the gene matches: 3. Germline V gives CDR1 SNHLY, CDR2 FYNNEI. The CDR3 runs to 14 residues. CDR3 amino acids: CASSGGGRADTQYF. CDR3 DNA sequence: TGTGCCAGCAGTGGCGGCGGGAGGGCAGATACGCAGTATTTT.

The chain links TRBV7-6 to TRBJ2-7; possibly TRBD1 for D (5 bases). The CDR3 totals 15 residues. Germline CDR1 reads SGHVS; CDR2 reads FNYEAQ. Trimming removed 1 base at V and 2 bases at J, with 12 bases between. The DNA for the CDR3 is TGTGCCAGCAGCTTAGATTGGGGCCCCACCTACGAGCAGTACTTC. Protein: CASSLDWGPTYEQYF.

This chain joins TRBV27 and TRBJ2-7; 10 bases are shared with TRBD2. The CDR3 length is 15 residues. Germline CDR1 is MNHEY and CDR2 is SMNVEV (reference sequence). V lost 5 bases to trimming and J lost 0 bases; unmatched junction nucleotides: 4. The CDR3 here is CASSRSGRLSYEQYF. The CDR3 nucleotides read TGTGCCAGCAGTCGTAGCGGGAGGCTCTCCTACGAGCAGTACTTC.

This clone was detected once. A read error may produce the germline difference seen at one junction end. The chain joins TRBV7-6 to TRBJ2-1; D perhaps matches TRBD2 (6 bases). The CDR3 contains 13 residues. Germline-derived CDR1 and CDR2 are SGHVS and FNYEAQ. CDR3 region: CASSLDPGLPLLF. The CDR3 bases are TGTGCCAGCAGCTTAGATCCGGGACTCCCTCTACTCTTC.

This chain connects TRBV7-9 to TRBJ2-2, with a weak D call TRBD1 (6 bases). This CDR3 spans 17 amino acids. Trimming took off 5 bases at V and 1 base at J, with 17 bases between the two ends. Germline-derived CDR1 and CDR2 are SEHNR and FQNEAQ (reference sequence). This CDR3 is CASSPRPPDRNTGELFF. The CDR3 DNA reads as TGTGCCAGCAGCCCCCGCCCTCCGGACAGGAACACCGGGGAGCTGTTTTTT. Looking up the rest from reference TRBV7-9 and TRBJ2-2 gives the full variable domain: DTGVSQNPRHKITKRGQNVTFRCDPISEHNRLYWYRQTLGQGPEFLTYFQNEAQLEKSRLLSDRFSAERPKGSFSTLEIQRTEQGDSAMYLCASSPRPPDRNTGELFFGEGSRLTVL.

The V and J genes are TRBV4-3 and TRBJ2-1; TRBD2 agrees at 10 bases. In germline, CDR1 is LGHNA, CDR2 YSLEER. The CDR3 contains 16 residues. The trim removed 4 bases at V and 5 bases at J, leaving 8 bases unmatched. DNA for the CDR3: TGCGCCAGCAGCCGGAAAATAGCGGGGGGCAACAATGAGCAGTTCTTC. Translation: CASSRKIAGGNNEQFF.

In nucleotides, the CDR3 is TGTGCCAGCATGGGCATCTCCTACGAGCAGTACTTC. Translating gives CASMGISYEQYF. The J gene is TRBJ2-7, the V gene TRBV27, with D unclear. V lost 7 bases and J 0 bases, leaving 7 bases between the germline ends. There are 12 residues in the CDR3. The germline V gene encodes CDR1 MNHEY and CDR2 SMNVEV (reference sequence).

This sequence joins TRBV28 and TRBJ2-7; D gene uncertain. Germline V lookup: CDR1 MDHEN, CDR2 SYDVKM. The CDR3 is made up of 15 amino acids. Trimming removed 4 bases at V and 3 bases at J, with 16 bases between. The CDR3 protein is CASSSTRAIIYEQYF. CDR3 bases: TGTGCCAGCAGTTCGACCCGGGCCATCATCTACGAGCAGTACTTC.

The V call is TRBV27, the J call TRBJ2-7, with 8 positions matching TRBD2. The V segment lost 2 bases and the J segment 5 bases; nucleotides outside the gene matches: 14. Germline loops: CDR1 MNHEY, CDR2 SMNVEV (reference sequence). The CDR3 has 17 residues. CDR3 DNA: TGTGCCAGCAGTTTAGCGGGAGGCCTCCATCGGTTGGACGAGCAGTACTTC. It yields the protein CASSLAGGLHRLDEQYF.

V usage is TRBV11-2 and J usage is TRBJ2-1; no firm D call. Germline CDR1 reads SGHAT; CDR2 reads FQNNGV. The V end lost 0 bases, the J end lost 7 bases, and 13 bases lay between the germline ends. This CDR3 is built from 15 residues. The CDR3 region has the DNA TGTGCCAGCAGCTTAGATCCAGGTAACAGAAATGAGCAGTTCTTC. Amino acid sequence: CASSLDPGNRNEQFF. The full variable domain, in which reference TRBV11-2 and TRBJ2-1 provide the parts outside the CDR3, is EAGVAQSPRYKIIEKRQSVAFWCNPISGHATLYWYQQILGQGPKLLIQFQNNGVVDDSQLPKDRFSAERLKGVDSTLKIQPAKLEDSAVYLCASSLDPGNRNEQFFGPGTRLTVL.

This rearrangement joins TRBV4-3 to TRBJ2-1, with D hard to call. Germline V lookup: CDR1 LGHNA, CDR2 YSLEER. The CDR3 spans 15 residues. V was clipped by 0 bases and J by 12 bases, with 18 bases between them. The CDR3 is CASSQDSRGALWQFF. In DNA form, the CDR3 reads TGCGCCAGCAGCCAAGATTCGCGCGGAGCCCTTTGGCAGTTCTTC.

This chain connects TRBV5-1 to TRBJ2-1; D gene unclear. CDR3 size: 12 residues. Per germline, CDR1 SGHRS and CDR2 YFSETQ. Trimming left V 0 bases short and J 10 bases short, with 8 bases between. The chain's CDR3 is CASSLGLPEQFF. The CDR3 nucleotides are TGCGCCAGCAGCTTGGGCTTGCCCGAGCAGTTCTTC.

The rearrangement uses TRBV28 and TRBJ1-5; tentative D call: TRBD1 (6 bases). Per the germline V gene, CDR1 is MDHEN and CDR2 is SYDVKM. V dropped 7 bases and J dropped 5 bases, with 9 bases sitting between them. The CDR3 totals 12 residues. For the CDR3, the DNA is TGTGCCAGCACGACAGGATATCAGCCCCAGCATTTT. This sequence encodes CASTTGYQPQHF.

The CDR3 DNA reads TGTGCCAGCAGCCTCGGGACAAACACCGGGGAGCTGTTTTTT. It specifies CASSLGTNTGELFF. The chain recombines TRBV5-4 with TRBJ2-2; tentative D call: TRBD1 (6 bases). V lost 4 bases to trimming and J lost 2 bases, with 9 bases between them. The CDR3 length is 14 residues. CDR1 SGHNT and CDR2 YYREEE come from the germline V gene (reference sequence).

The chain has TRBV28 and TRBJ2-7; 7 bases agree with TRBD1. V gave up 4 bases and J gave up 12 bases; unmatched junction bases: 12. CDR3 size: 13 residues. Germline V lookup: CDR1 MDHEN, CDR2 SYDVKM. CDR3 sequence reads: CASSSLPRDSLYF. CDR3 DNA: TGTGCCAGCAGTTCCCTCCCTAGGGACAGCTTGTACTTC. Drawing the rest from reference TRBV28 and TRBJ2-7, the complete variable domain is DVKVTQSSRYLVKRTGEKVFLECVQDMDHENMFWYRQDPGLGLRLIYFSYDVKMKEKGDIPEGYSVSREKKERFSLILESASTNQTSMYLCASSSLPRDSLYFGPGTRLTVT.

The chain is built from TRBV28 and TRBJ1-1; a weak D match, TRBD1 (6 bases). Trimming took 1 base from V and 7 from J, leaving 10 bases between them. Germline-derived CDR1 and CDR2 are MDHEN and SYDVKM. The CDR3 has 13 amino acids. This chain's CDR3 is CASSLLGGGEAFF. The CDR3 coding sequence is TGTGCCAGCAGTTTATTAGGAGGGGGTGAAGCTTTCTTT.